Below, one T cell receptor (beta chain) is given with its context. Which antigen it targets is not known. Base-call qualities are not available, and no considerably larger clone is one nucleotide away. Graves' hyperthyroidism was defined as stable when no progression to ophthalmopathy occurred over 18 months of follow-up. Hyperthyroidism patients were newly diagnosed, had a disease duration of under 2 months, and were aged 18 to 65 years. Patients with uncontrolled infections, other autoimmune diseases, pregnancy or lactation were excluded. Diagnoses relied on clinical symptoms, serum thyroxine and TRAb, thyroid ultrasound and orbital computed tomography. Trizol reagent was used to extract total RNA, and RNA quality was then checked on an Agilent 2100 Bioanalyzer. This sample stems from a study of T cells in Graves' hyperthyroidism and ophthalmopathy (dated by TCRdb to the late 2010s). Background on the whole study: A discovery cohort of roughly 100 patients, roughly 45 with Graves' ophthalmopathy and about 58 with stable Graves' hyperthyroidism, was used to find distinguishing TCR V-J signatures. An independent validation cohort of fewer than 20 hyperthyroidism patients and about 15 patients who later progressed to ophthalmopathy tested prospective prediction of ophthalmopathy. The 75 to 100 discovery patients were divided at random into training and test sets in a 7:3 ratio. In addition, the study compared T-cell repertoires in thyroid tissue and in blood from about six Graves' hyperthyroidism patients. Following sampling, methimazole starting at 30 mg daily was given to hyperthyroidism patients, and high-dose intravenous methylprednisolone was given to ophthalmopathy patients. The paper describes TCR Vbeta CDR3 sequencing of some 130 peripheral blood samples, made up of 43 ophthalmopathy patients, around 78 hyperthyroidism patients and approximately 17 progressor patients. Overall study results and their limits: During validation, the model predicted progression to ophthalmopathy a median of about 6.5 months ahead of onset, with 70.59% sensitivity and almost 75% specificity. Most expanded thyroid clonotypes (frequency above 0.001) were also found in blood, which suggests that blood repertoires may mirror thyroid immune responses. Sample size was not statistically predetermined, and blinding of investigators to group allocation was not performed. Ophthalmopathy was separated from stable hyperthyroidism by a 13 V-J signature model, with about 86% sensitivity and just over 81% specificity obtained in cross-validation and 80%/75% obtained in testing.

TCR beta CDR3 regions were amplified from RNA transcripts. The TCR CDR3 was subjected to a first round of RT-PCR using the HTBI primer set and the Qiagen OneStep RT-PCR kit. Libraries were constructed in a second round of multiplex PCR, after which size selection and purification were performed. The libraries were sequenced on an Illumina HiSeq2000 using paired-end 100 bp reads. The source study handled its data this way. SOAPnuke was used to process the raw data, removing reads that contained adapters or uncalled bases, had a mean Phred below 15, or lacked an exact match to the constant primer or identifier. COPE v1.2.5 was used to merge high-quality paired reads, and clonotypes were defined as unique nucleotide sequences. Clonotypes were aligned to IMGT TRBV, TRBD and TRBJ reference segments using MiTCR v1.1. The analysis included only V-J combinations with a frequency above 0.0001, which together covered approximately 99% of the repertoires. The TCS score was defined as F50 (clonal expansion) divided by E x V (chaos), with BLOSUM62-based TCRdist calculated between CDR3 peptides within each V-J. Welch's t-statistics and random forest reduced several hundred V-J features to about 12, which were used in a naive Bayes classifier (R e1071). TCRdb ran its own pipeline on the public reads, namely fastp trimming at Q25 and MiXCR clone calling, and kept in-frame beta chains. For every CDR3 protein sequence, its rows merge into one entry that carries the most common genes and DNA. For this entry, the V and J calls and clone size follow TCRdb and not the study's own pipeline. Across this sample there are about 540,000 distinct CDR3 sequences, with around 46% seen only once. The ten most abundant clones make up 8.2% of the sample.

Cut back by 5 bases and 5 bases, the V and J ends lie 10 bases apart. Based on the germline V gene (reference sequence), the CDR1 and CDR2 sequences are LNHDA and SQIVND. Reading from cysteine to phenylalanine, the CDR3 counts 14 amino acids. The only DNA kept is the CDR3, 42 bases in frame from the first base. Sequenced: peripheral blood or thyroid tissue (not recorded which). The TCR sequence derives from a woman between 18 and 30 years old with Graves' hyperthyroidism. Donor details come from another sample of the same person, matched by shared clones. The rearranged segments are TRBV19 and TRBJ1-6, with the D gene uncertain. This receptor carries the CDR3 CASSGGIDNSPLHF. DNA sequence: TGTGCCAGTAGTGGCGGCATTGATAATTCACCCCTCCACTTT.